This T cell receptor beta chain emerged from a study of control samples from healthy donors and cancer patients. Measured with immunoSEQ multiplex PCR; TCRdb has only the in-frame clones, and not every one. In the table there are around 190,000 clones, around 94% of which are singletons. Trimming removed 4 bases at V and 9 bases at J, with 17 bases between. This CDR3 has 15 residues. CDR1 SGHNT and CDR2 YYREEE come from the germline V gene (reference sequence). The chain couples TRBV5-4 to TRBJ1-6, with D perhaps matching TRBD1 (5 bases). The clonotype comes from a man aged 30 to 39 in good health. The sequenced sample was blood. As DNA, the CDR3 is TGTGCCAGCAGCCTCAAGGGGAAGGGCCGTTCACCCCTCCACTTT. This gives the protein CASSLKGKGRSPLHF.